Here is one T cell receptor beta chain with its context. Its antigen is not identified. This record belongs to a study of cytomegalovirus exposure and HLA in healthy donors. About the study: Earlier findings included some 120 million unique TCR beta sequences obtained from 150 million to 200 million T cells.

The CDR3 runs to 14 residues. Per the germline V gene, CDR1 is SGHDT and CDR2 is YYEEEE. V dropped 0 bases and J dropped 4 bases, with 9 bases sitting between them. General observations from the study: Later analysis showed TCR association rates varying by HLA locus, highest for DRB1 and lowest for HLA-C. Later analysis indicated greater clonal expansion among HLA-associated TCR beta chains than among equally common other chains. In an earlier analysis, most TCR beta V segments were productive about 90% or about 30% of the time.

Both 60 Vbeta primers and 13 Jbeta primers went into the PCR. Using immunoSEQ multiplex PCR, the repertoire was profiled, and TCRdb retains in-frame clones only, with some absent. Found here are some 160,000 clones, 77% of them singletons; the top ten hold 1.5% to 2%. The sequence derives from a woman aged 25 to 39 in good health and CMV-seronegative. The gene calls are TRBV5-6 and TRBJ2-3; D is unclear. Sequencing was carried out using PBMCs. CDR3 in amino acids: CASSLEVGSDTQYF. DNA of the CDR3: TGTGCCAGCAGCTTGGAGGTCGGGTCAGATACGCAGTATTTT.